This T cell receptor beta chain was obtained from a study of shared clonotypes between healthy human individuals. Overall study context: Donors had three CD4 naive, three CD4 memory, two CD8 naive and one CD8 memory plate apiece.

Assay execution took place at the deep level. How the authors handled the data: In the immunoSEQ data, sequences were junction-only and lacked quality scores, so filtering differed. The table came from immunoSEQ multiplex PCR; TCRdb's copy has only in-frame clones and leaves some out. V, J and clone size are taken as reported in that table, and D and trimming were inferred from the DNA itself. The table has 780,000 or so clones, roughly 72% seen once. The origin of this receptor is a woman aged 30 to 39 in good health. Sequencing was performed on memory CD4+ T cells sorted from blood. As to subset: CD45RA-negative fraction.

CDR3 bases: TGTGCCGGGAAGACGACTAGCGGGAGGAATGAGCAGTTCTTC. Translated: CAGKTTSGRNEQFF. The chain recombines TRBV2 with TRBJ2-1; TRBD2 matches at 13 bases. The germline V gene encodes CDR1 SNHLY and CDR2 FYNNEI. V gave up 11 bases and J gave up 7 bases; unmatched junction bases: 8. This CDR3 is built from 14 residues. Based on the CDR3 plus reference TRBV2 and TRBJ2-1, the full variable domain is EPEVTQTPSHQVTQMGQEVILRCVPISNHLYFYWYRQILGQKVEFLVSFYNNEISEKSEIFDDQFSVERPDGSNFTLKIRSTKLEDSAMYFCAGKTTSGRNEQFFGPGTRLTVL.